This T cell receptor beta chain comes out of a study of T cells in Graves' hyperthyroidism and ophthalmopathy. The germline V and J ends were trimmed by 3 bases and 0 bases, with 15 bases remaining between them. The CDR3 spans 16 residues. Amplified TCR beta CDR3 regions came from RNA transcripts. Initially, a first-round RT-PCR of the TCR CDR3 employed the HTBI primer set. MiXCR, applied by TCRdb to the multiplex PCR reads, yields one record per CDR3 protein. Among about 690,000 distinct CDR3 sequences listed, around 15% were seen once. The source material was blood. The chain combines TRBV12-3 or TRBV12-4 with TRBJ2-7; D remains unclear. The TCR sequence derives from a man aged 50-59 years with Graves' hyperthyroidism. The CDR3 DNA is TGTGCCAGCAGTTTGAATCGTCGCAAGAGCTCCTACGAGCAGTACTTC. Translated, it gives CASSLNRRKSSYEQYF.